This is a list of T cell receptor beta chains from one sample in a study of beta chain features in type 1 diabetes. The data were produced by immunoSEQ multiplex PCR, yet TCRdb's version contains in-frame clones alone and is incomplete. This sample has 860,000 or so clones; 17% occur once, and the top ten carry 0.023%. Sequenced input: naive CD4+ T cells from blood. These receptors were collected from a woman younger than 35 in good health. The CDR3 runs from the conserved cysteine through the conserved F or W. D genes are given only for firm matches. Size is stated for part of the rows, as once, few or many counts, or as a class when the clone is expanded.

D gene: -
clone size: few
J gene: TRBJ2-2
V gene: TRBV10-3
CDR3 protein: CAISTRETGELFF
CDR3 DNA: TGTGCCATCAGTACGAGGGAGACCGGGGAGCTGTTTTTT

D gene: -
clone size: -
J gene: TRBJ2-1
V gene: TRBV18
CDR3 protein: CASSPLGNEQFF
CDR3 DNA: TGTGCCAGCTCTCCACTAGGGAATGAGCAGTTCTTC

D gene: -
clone size: -
J gene: TRBJ2-1
V gene: TRBV4-3
CDR3 protein: CASSQVGLANSRNEQFF
CDR3 DNA: TGCGCCAGCAGCCAAGTAGGGCTAGCAAATTCTAGGAATGAGCAGTTCTTC

D gene: -
clone size: few
J gene: TRBJ2-7
V gene: TRBV19
CDR3 protein: CASSIAQGPYEQYF
CDR3 DNA: TGTGCCAGTAGTATCGCGCAGGGGCCCTACGAGCAGTACTTC

D gene: -
clone size: -
J gene: TRBJ2-7
V gene: TRBV21-1
CDR3 protein: CASSKVQGLADYEQYF
CDR3 DNA: TGTGCCAGCAGCAAAGTCCAGGGACTAGCGGACTACGAGCAGTACTTC

D gene: TRBD2
clone size: -
J gene: TRBJ2-7
V gene: TRBV5-1
CDR3 protein: CASSLAGSGVTYEQYF
CDR3 DNA: TGCGCCAGCAGCTTGGCCGGTAGCGGGGTTACCTACGAGCAGTACTTC

D gene: TRBD2
clone size: few
J gene: TRBJ2-1
V gene: TRBV7-9
CDR3 protein: CASSLVSSGSREQFF
CDR3 DNA: TGTGCCAGCAGCTTAGTGTCTAGCGGGAGTCGGGAGCAGTTCTTC

D gene: -
clone size: -
J gene: TRBJ1-2
V gene: TRBV6-5
CDR3 protein: CASSYSGESYGYTF
CDR3 DNA: TGTGCCAGCAGTTACTCAGGGGAATCATATGGCTACACCTTC

D gene: TRBD2
clone size: -
J gene: TRBJ2-5
V gene: TRBV25-1
CDR3 protein: CASSELGLAGLGQETQYF
CDR3 DNA: TGTGCCAGCAGTGAATTAGGACTAGCGGGACTCGGGCAAGAGACCCAGTACTTC

D gene: -
clone size: few
J gene: TRBJ2-3
V gene: TRBV7-3
CDR3 protein: CASSLAGSDTQYF
CDR3 DNA: TGTGCCAGCAGCTTGGCAGGAAGCGATACGCAGTATTTT

D gene: -
clone size: -
J gene: TRBJ2-5
V gene: TRBV6-6
CDR3 protein: CASSLRQQETQYF
CDR3 DNA: TGTGCCAGCTCCCTCCGACAGCAAGAGACCCAGTACTTC

D gene: -
clone size: few
J gene: TRBJ2-4
V gene: TRBV19
CDR3 protein: CASSAIQGNIQYF
CDR3 DNA: TGTGCCAGTAGTGCGATACAGGGAAACATTCAGTACTTC

D gene: -
clone size: -
J gene: TRBJ2-2
V gene: TRBV7-9
CDR3 protein: CASSLVDKGTSGELFF
CDR3 DNA: TGTGCCAGCAGCTTAGTAGATAAGGGGACCTCCGGGGAGCTGTTTTTT

D gene: -
clone size: -
J gene: TRBJ1-2
V gene: TRBV29-1
CDR3 protein: CSVEALNYGYTF
CDR3 DNA: TGCAGCGTTGAGGCACTTAACTATGGCTACACCTTC

D gene: TRBD2
clone size: few
J gene: TRBJ2-3
V gene: TRBV27
CDR3 protein: CASSRRGSGADTQYF
CDR3 DNA: TGTGCCAGCAGTCGCCGGGGTAGCGGGGCAGATACGCAGTATTTT

D gene: TRBD1
clone size: few
J gene: TRBJ2-6
V gene: TRBV5-1
CDR3 protein: CASSSGQGARLSGANVLTF
CDR3 DNA: TGCGCCAGCAGTTCTGGACAGGGGGCGCGTTTAAGTGGGGCCAACGTCCTGACTTTC

D gene: -
clone size: -
J gene: TRBJ1-1
V gene: TRBV18
CDR3 protein: CASSLEGKNTEAFF
CDR3 DNA: TGTGCCAGCTCACTGGAGGGAAAGAACACTGAAGCTTTCTTT

D gene: TRBD1
clone size: -
J gene: TRBJ1-2
V gene: TRBV6-6
CDR3 protein: CASSYGVGQYNYGYTF
CDR3 DNA: TGTGCCAGCAGTTACGGGGTGGGACAGTATAACTATGGCTACACCTTC

D gene: -
clone size: -
J gene: TRBJ2-7
V gene: TRBV7-8
CDR3 protein: CASSLGRVSSYEQYF
CDR3 DNA: TGTGCCAGCAGCTTAGGGCGAGTGAGCTCCTACGAGCAGTACTTC

D gene: -
clone size: -
J gene: TRBJ2-4
V gene: TRBV6-6
CDR3 protein: CATRGPNSLYF
CDR3 DNA: TGTGCCACCCGTGGGCCTAATAGTTTGTACTTC

D gene: -
clone size: few
J gene: TRBJ2-7
V gene: TRBV11-2
CDR3 protein: CASSLARRPGRFEQYF
CDR3 DNA: TGTGCCAGCAGCTTAGCCCGGAGGCCCGGGCGCTTCGAGCAGTACTTC

D gene: TRBD2
clone size: -
J gene: TRBJ2-7
V gene: TRBV11-1
CDR3 protein: CASSTPLAGNTYEQYF
CDR3 DNA: TGTGCCAGCAGCACACCCCTAGCGGGAAATACCTACGAGCAGTACTTC

D gene: -
clone size: -
J gene: TRBJ2-5
V gene: TRBV2
CDR3 protein: CASQGQSISETQYF
CDR3 DNA: TGTGCCAGCCAAGGACAGAGTATCAGTGAGACCCAGTACTTC

D gene: TRBD2
clone size: -
J gene: TRBJ2-5
V gene: TRBV27
CDR3 protein: CASRTTSGSWETQYF
CDR3 DNA: TGTGCCAGCAGGACAACTAGCGGGAGCTGGGAGACCCAGTACTTC

D gene: -
clone size: -
J gene: TRBJ2-5
V gene: TRBV5-6
CDR3 protein: CASSLVGTTKETQYF
CDR3 DNA: TGTGCCAGCAGCTTAGTGGGGACCACAAAAGAGACCCAGTACTTC

D gene: -
clone size: -
J gene: TRBJ2-1
V gene: TRBV7-2
CDR3 protein: CASSPEMGRPFF
CDR3 DNA: TGTGCCAGCAGCCCGGAAATGGGCCGTCCGTTCTTC

D gene: TRBD2
clone size: once
J gene: TRBJ2-1
V gene: TRBV19
CDR3 protein: CASSILREGYNEQFF
CDR3 DNA: TGTGCCAGTAGTATTCTGCGGGAGGGCTACAATGAGCAGTTCTTC

D gene: -
clone size: few
J gene: TRBJ2-7
V gene: TRBV21-1
CDR3 protein: CASRKRGTAGHSNEQYF
CDR3 DNA: TGTGCCAGCAGAAAACGGGGGACAGCCGGCCACAGCAACGAGCAGTACTTC

D gene: -
clone size: few
J gene: TRBJ2-7
V gene: TRBV6-1
CDR3 protein: CANIGPYF
CDR3 DNA: TGTGCCAACATAGGTCCTTACTTC

D gene: -
clone size: few
J gene: TRBJ1-3
V gene: TRBV7-2
CDR3 protein: CASSLQGTGNTIYF
CDR3 DNA: TGTGCCAGCAGCTTACAGGGGACTGGAAACACCATATATTTT

D gene: TRBD2
clone size: -
J gene: TRBJ2-4
V gene: TRBV5-4
CDR3 protein: CASSFAGDDIQYF
CDR3 DNA: TGTGCCAGCAGCTTCGCGGGGGATGACATTCAGTACTTC

D gene: -
clone size: -
J gene: TRBJ2-7
V gene: TRBV5-4
CDR3 protein: CASSLFPRGERGNEQYF
CDR3 DNA: TGTGCCAGCAGCTTGTTTCCCAGGGGGGAGCGAGGAAACGAGCAGTACTTC

D gene: -
clone size: few
J gene: TRBJ2-1
V gene: TRBV11-1
CDR3 protein: CASSLAQGEQFF
CDR3 DNA: TGTGCCAGCAGCTTGGCTCAGGGTGAGCAGTTCTTC

D gene: -
clone size: few
J gene: TRBJ2-5
V gene: TRBV18
CDR3 protein: CASSPSSGNKETQYF
CDR3 DNA: TGTGCCAGCTCACCCAGCTCAGGGAACAAAGAGACCCAGTACTTC

D gene: -
clone size: -
J gene: TRBJ1-2
V gene: TRBV2
CDR3 protein: CASRGDGGSAYGYTF
CDR3 DNA: TGTGCCAGCAGGGGGGACGGGGGGAGTGCCTATGGCTACACCTTC

D gene: TRBD2
clone size: few
J gene: TRBJ2-1
V gene: TRBV10-3
CDR3 protein: CAINERAGGSSYNEQFF
CDR3 DNA: TGTGCCATCAATGAGCGAGCGGGAGGGAGCTCCTACAATGAGCAGTTCTTC

D gene: TRBD2
clone size: many
J gene: TRBJ2-1
V gene: TRBV23-1
CDR3 protein: CASRKSRAGYNNEQFF
CDR3 DNA: TGCGCCAGCAGGAAATCCCGAGCGGGATACAACAATGAGCAGTTCTTC

D gene: TRBD2
clone size: few
J gene: TRBJ2-1
V gene: TRBV28
CDR3 protein: CASSLITGRAAYNEQFF
CDR3 DNA: TGTGCCAGCAGTTTAATAACCGGGAGGGCTGCCTACAATGAGCAGTTCTTC

D gene: -
clone size: few
J gene: TRBJ2-5
V gene: TRBV11-2
CDR3 protein: CASSPRTRSGETQYF
CDR3 DNA: TGTGCCAGCAGCCCAAGGACAAGGTCCGGGGAGACCCAGTACTTC

D gene: -
clone size: -
J gene: TRBJ1-4
V gene: TRBV6-6
CDR3 protein: CASSHFGSSTNEKLFF
CDR3 DNA: TGTGCCAGCAGTCACTTTGGGTCGTCAACTAATGAAAAACTGTTTTTT

D gene: -
clone size: few
J gene: TRBJ2-1
V gene: TRBV6-6
CDR3 protein: CASRYSGINNEQFF
CDR3 DNA: TGTGCCAGCAGGTACAGCGGAATTAACAATGAGCAGTTCTTC

D gene: -
clone size: -
J gene: TRBJ2-4
V gene: TRBV7-3
CDR3 protein: CASSLRGSLAKNIQYF
CDR3 DNA: TGTGCCAGCAGCTTAAGGGGCAGCCTAGCCAAAAACATTCAGTACTTC

D gene: -
clone size: few
J gene: TRBJ2-2
V gene: TRBV2
CDR3 protein: CASTQGWTGELFF
CDR3 DNA: TGTGCCAGCACGCAGGGGTGGACCGGGGAGCTGTTTTTT

D gene: -
clone size: -
J gene: TRBJ2-3
V gene: TRBV11-2
CDR3 protein: CASSLLSGSTDTQYF
CDR3 DNA: TGTGCCAGCAGCTTGCTATCGGGAAGTACAGATACGCAGTATTTT

D gene: TRBD2
clone size: -
J gene: TRBJ2-1
V gene: TRBV18
CDR3 protein: CASSAIAGDMNEQFF
CDR3 DNA: TGTGCCAGCTCGGCGATAGCGGGAGATATGAATGAGCAGTTCTTC

D gene: -
clone size: -
J gene: TRBJ2-7
V gene: TRBV7-5
CDR3 protein: CARSPPRPVAVSYEQYF
CDR3 DNA: TGTGCCAGAAGCCCACCCCGCCCGGTAGCGGTCTCCTACGAGCAGTACTTC

D gene: TRBD2
clone size: few
J gene: TRBJ2-1
V gene: TRBV10-3
CDR3 protein: CAIREGLWDEQFF
CDR3 DNA: TGTGCCATCCGGGAGGGCCTATGGGATGAGCAGTTCTTC

D gene: -
clone size: once
J gene: TRBJ2-7
V gene: TRBV10-2
CDR3 protein: CASSESSGYEQYF
CDR3 DNA: TGCGCCAGCAGTGAGTCATCGGGCTACGAGCAGTACTTC

D gene: -
clone size: few
J gene: TRBJ2-5
V gene: TRBV15
CDR3 protein: CATSRDRGMVETQYF
CDR3 DNA: TGTGCCACCAGCAGAGATCGGGGCATGGTAGAGACCCAGTACTTC

D gene: TRBD2
clone size: -
J gene: TRBJ2-7
V gene: TRBV6-6
CDR3 protein: CASSYTTSGSSEQYF
CDR3 DNA: TGTGCCAGCAGTTACACGACTAGCGGGAGTAGCGAGCAGTACTTC

D gene: TRBD2
clone size: -
J gene: TRBJ2-7
V gene: TRBV5-1
CDR3 protein: CASSFTREGYYEQYF
CDR3 DNA: TGCGCCAGCAGCTTCACGCGGGAGGGCTACTACGAGCAGTACTTC

D gene: -
clone size: -
J gene: TRBJ2-7
V gene: TRBV21-1
CDR3 protein: CASSDGLAGTYEQYF
CDR3 DNA: TGTGCCAGCAGCGACGGACTAGCGGGAACCTACGAGCAGTACTTC

D gene: -
clone size: -
J gene: TRBJ1-2
V gene: TRBV9
CDR3 protein: CASSVGTDHGYTF
CDR3 DNA: TGTGCTAGCAGCGTTGGGACGGACCATGGCTACACCTTC

D gene: -
clone size: -
J gene: TRBJ2-7
V gene: TRBV7-9
CDR3 protein: CASSPPSYEQYF
CDR3 DNA: TGTGCCAGCAGTCCCCCCTCCTACGAGCAGTACTTC